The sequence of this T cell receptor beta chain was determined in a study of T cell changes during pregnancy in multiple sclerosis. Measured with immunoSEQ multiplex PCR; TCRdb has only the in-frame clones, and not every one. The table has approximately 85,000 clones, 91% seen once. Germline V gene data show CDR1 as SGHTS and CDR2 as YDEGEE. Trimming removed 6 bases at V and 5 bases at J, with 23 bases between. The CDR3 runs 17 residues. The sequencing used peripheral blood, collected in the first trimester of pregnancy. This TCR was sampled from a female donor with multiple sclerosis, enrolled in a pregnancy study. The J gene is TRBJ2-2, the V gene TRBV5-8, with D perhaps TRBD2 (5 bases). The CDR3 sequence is CASTPGSGSGSTGELFF. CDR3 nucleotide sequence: TGTGCCAGCACCCCCGGGTCTGGGAGCGGCTCGACCGGGGAGCTGTTTTTT.